Below, 7 T cell receptor beta chains from the same sample are listed, as sequenced in a study of blood T cell repertoires in COVID-19. TCRdb's table, derived via immunoSEQ multiplex PCR, lists solely in-frame clones and lacks some. The table lists around 56,000 clones, around 79% of them singletons. The specimen was peripheral blood. These TCRs come from a woman between 45 and 60 years old with active or convalescent COVID-19.

V usage is TRBV7-6 and J usage is TRBJ2-5; D is unresolved. Germline CDR1 SGHVS, CDR2 FNYEAQ. Trimming stripped 5 bases from V and 5 bases from J, with 12 bases between. The CDR3 consists of 13 residues. DNA for the CDR3: TGTGCCAGCAGCACGCACAGTTGGGAGACCCAGTACTTC. This gives the protein CASSTHSWETQYF.

This sequence joins TRBV30 and TRBJ1-1, with D perhaps TRBD1 (5 bases). The CDR3 is 15 residues long. V was clipped by 5 bases and J by 10 bases, with 26 bases between them. Germline V gene data show CDR1 as GTSNPN and CDR2 as SVGIG (reference sequence). CDR3: CAWLPNLRAQRGAFF. CDR3 DNA sequence: TGTGCCTGGCTTCCCAACCTCCGGGCTCAAAGGGGAGCTTTCTTT.

The chain couples TRBV23-1 to TRBJ1-1; TRBD1 matches at 8 bases. TRBV23-1 is an ORF for which the function is uncertain. J was trimmed by 1 base and V by 2 bases; bases with no gene match: 0. The CDR3 is made up of 14 amino acids. CDR3 in DNA: TGCGCCAGCAGTCAAGGACAGGGGAACACTGAAGCTTTCTTT. Protein sequence: CASSQGQGNTEAFF.

This clone turned up a few times. The V and J genes are TRBV19 and TRBJ2-2; 16 bases are shared with TRBD2. Germline CDR1 and CDR2: LNHDA and SQIVND (reference sequence). J lost 3 bases, V lost 3 bases, and 4 bases had no gene match. There are 18 residues in the CDR3. The DNA of the CDR3 is TGTGCCAGTAGTATGGGACTAGCGGGAGGGAGAGACACCGGGGAGCTGTTTTTT. Its translation is CASSMGLAGGRDTGELFF.

This clone was found once. The chain combines TRBV27 with TRBJ2-2, with 8 bases fitting TRBD1. Trimming at V came to 3 bases and at J to 6 bases, leaving 6 bases not matched to a gene. Germline assignment: CDR1 MNHEY and CDR2 SMNVEV (reference sequence). This CDR3 is built from 15 residues. The CDR3 DNA reads as TGTGCCAGCAGTTTTTACTCAGGGGGCCCCGGGGAGCTGTTTTTT. The encoded protein is CASSFYSGGPGELFF.

Remarks on this clone: Other DNA sequences in the sample encode the same CDR3. The V and J genes are TRBV29-1 and TRBJ1-2; 9 bases map to TRBD1. The CDR3 is 14 residues long. V shed 3 bases, J shed 0 bases, and the junction held 2 bases outside the gene matches. From germline, CDR1 is SQVTM and CDR2 ANQGSEA. CDR3 nucleotides: TGCAGCGTTGACCGGGACAGGGCTAACTATGGCTACACCTTC. Its protein product is CSVDRDRANYGYTF. Full variable domain (missing parts from reference TRBV29-1 and TRBJ1-2): SAVISQKPSRDICQRGTSLTIQCQVDSQVTMMFWYRQQPGQSLTLIATANQGSEATYESGFVIDKFPISRPNLTFSTLTVSNMSPEDSSIYLCSVDRDRANYGYTFGSGTRLTVV.

This clone appeared once. The J gene is TRBJ2-7, the V gene TRBV6-5; 7 positions match TRBD1. V gave up 8 bases and J gave up 1 base; unmatched junction bases: 11. Germline V gives CDR1 MNHEY, CDR2 SVGAGI. The CDR3 length is 15 residues. The CDR3 region has the DNA TGTGCCAGCTCTAACCTGGGACAGTTTTCCTACGAGCAGTACTTC. This gives the protein CASSNLGQFSYEQYF.